This T cell receptor (beta chain) derives from a study of CD8 T cells in Susac syndrome. The RNA, about 0.45 to 1 ug, was put through reverse transcription using random hexamers. From the immunoSEQ multiplex PCR reads, TCRdb called clonotypes with MiXCR, one entry per CDR3 protein. The table includes roughly 190,000 distinct CDR3 sequences, about 94% detected once. Germline V gene sequence: CDR1 MDHEN, CDR2 SYDVKM. CDR3 length equals 11 residues. Trimming shortened V by 9 bases and J by 6 bases, and 8 bases separated the two germline ends. Sequencing targeted TCR beta in blood CD8+ and CD4+ T cells. FACS was used to enrich TEMRA cells, whereas the CD8+ and CD4+ T cells were obtained by negative isolation.

Source material: CD4+ T cells from PBMCs. The rearrangement joins TRBV28 to TRBJ2-2; TRBD2 is a possible D gene (6 bases). The clonotype originates from a human donor in good health. The CDR3 protein is CASWGAGELFF. In DNA form, the CDR3 reads TGTGCCAGTTGGGGGGCCGGGGAGCTGTTTTTT.